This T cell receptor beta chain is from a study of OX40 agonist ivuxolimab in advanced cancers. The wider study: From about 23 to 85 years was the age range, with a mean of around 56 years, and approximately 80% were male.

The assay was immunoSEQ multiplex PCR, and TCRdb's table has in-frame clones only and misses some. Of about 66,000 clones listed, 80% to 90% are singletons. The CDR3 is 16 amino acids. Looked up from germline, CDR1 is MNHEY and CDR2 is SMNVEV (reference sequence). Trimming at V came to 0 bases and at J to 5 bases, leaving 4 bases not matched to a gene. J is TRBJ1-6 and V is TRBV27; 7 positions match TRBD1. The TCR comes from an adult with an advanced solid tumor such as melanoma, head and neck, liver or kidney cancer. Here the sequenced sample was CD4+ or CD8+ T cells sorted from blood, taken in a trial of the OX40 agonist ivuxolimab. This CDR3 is CASSLSPGGDNSPLHF. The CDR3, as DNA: TGTGCCAGCAGTTTATCCCCAGGGGGTGATAATTCACCCCTCCACTTT.